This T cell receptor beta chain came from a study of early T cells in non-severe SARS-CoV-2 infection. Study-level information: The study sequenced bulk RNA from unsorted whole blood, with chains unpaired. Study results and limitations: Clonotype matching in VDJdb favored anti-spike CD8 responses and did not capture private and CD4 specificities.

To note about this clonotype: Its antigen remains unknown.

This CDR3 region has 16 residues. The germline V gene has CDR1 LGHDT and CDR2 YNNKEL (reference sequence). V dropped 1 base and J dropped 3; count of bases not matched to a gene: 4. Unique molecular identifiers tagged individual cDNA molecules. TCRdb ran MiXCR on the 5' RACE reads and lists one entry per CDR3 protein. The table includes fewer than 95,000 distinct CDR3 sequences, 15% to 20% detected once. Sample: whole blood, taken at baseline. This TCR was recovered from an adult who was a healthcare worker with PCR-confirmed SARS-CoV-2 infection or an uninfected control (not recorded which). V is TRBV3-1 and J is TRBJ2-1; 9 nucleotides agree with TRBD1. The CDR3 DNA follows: TGTGCCAGCAGCCAAGCCGACAGGGGGGACTACAATGAGCAGTTCTTC. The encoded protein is CASSQADRGDYNEQFF.